This T cell receptor beta chain stems from a study of blood T cell repertoires in COVID-19. Sequenced by immunoSEQ multiplex PCR; TCRdb stores in-frame clones only, minus some. The sample records fewer than 70,000 clones, about 86% being singletons. This clone was observed a single time. Trimming cost V 3 bases and J 1 base, with 10 bases left between them. The CDR3 runs to 14 residues. Germline values: CDR1 SGHTA, CDR2 FQGNSA. This chain connects TRBV7-2 to TRBJ2-7; D might be TRBD2 (6 bases). The TCR originated in a human donor in a cohort sampled during active COVID-19. The sequencing sample was made of peripheral blood. As DNA, the CDR3 is TGTGCCAGCAGCTTCGGGACTGCGTCCTACGAGCAGTACTTC. It specifies CASSFGTASYEQYF.